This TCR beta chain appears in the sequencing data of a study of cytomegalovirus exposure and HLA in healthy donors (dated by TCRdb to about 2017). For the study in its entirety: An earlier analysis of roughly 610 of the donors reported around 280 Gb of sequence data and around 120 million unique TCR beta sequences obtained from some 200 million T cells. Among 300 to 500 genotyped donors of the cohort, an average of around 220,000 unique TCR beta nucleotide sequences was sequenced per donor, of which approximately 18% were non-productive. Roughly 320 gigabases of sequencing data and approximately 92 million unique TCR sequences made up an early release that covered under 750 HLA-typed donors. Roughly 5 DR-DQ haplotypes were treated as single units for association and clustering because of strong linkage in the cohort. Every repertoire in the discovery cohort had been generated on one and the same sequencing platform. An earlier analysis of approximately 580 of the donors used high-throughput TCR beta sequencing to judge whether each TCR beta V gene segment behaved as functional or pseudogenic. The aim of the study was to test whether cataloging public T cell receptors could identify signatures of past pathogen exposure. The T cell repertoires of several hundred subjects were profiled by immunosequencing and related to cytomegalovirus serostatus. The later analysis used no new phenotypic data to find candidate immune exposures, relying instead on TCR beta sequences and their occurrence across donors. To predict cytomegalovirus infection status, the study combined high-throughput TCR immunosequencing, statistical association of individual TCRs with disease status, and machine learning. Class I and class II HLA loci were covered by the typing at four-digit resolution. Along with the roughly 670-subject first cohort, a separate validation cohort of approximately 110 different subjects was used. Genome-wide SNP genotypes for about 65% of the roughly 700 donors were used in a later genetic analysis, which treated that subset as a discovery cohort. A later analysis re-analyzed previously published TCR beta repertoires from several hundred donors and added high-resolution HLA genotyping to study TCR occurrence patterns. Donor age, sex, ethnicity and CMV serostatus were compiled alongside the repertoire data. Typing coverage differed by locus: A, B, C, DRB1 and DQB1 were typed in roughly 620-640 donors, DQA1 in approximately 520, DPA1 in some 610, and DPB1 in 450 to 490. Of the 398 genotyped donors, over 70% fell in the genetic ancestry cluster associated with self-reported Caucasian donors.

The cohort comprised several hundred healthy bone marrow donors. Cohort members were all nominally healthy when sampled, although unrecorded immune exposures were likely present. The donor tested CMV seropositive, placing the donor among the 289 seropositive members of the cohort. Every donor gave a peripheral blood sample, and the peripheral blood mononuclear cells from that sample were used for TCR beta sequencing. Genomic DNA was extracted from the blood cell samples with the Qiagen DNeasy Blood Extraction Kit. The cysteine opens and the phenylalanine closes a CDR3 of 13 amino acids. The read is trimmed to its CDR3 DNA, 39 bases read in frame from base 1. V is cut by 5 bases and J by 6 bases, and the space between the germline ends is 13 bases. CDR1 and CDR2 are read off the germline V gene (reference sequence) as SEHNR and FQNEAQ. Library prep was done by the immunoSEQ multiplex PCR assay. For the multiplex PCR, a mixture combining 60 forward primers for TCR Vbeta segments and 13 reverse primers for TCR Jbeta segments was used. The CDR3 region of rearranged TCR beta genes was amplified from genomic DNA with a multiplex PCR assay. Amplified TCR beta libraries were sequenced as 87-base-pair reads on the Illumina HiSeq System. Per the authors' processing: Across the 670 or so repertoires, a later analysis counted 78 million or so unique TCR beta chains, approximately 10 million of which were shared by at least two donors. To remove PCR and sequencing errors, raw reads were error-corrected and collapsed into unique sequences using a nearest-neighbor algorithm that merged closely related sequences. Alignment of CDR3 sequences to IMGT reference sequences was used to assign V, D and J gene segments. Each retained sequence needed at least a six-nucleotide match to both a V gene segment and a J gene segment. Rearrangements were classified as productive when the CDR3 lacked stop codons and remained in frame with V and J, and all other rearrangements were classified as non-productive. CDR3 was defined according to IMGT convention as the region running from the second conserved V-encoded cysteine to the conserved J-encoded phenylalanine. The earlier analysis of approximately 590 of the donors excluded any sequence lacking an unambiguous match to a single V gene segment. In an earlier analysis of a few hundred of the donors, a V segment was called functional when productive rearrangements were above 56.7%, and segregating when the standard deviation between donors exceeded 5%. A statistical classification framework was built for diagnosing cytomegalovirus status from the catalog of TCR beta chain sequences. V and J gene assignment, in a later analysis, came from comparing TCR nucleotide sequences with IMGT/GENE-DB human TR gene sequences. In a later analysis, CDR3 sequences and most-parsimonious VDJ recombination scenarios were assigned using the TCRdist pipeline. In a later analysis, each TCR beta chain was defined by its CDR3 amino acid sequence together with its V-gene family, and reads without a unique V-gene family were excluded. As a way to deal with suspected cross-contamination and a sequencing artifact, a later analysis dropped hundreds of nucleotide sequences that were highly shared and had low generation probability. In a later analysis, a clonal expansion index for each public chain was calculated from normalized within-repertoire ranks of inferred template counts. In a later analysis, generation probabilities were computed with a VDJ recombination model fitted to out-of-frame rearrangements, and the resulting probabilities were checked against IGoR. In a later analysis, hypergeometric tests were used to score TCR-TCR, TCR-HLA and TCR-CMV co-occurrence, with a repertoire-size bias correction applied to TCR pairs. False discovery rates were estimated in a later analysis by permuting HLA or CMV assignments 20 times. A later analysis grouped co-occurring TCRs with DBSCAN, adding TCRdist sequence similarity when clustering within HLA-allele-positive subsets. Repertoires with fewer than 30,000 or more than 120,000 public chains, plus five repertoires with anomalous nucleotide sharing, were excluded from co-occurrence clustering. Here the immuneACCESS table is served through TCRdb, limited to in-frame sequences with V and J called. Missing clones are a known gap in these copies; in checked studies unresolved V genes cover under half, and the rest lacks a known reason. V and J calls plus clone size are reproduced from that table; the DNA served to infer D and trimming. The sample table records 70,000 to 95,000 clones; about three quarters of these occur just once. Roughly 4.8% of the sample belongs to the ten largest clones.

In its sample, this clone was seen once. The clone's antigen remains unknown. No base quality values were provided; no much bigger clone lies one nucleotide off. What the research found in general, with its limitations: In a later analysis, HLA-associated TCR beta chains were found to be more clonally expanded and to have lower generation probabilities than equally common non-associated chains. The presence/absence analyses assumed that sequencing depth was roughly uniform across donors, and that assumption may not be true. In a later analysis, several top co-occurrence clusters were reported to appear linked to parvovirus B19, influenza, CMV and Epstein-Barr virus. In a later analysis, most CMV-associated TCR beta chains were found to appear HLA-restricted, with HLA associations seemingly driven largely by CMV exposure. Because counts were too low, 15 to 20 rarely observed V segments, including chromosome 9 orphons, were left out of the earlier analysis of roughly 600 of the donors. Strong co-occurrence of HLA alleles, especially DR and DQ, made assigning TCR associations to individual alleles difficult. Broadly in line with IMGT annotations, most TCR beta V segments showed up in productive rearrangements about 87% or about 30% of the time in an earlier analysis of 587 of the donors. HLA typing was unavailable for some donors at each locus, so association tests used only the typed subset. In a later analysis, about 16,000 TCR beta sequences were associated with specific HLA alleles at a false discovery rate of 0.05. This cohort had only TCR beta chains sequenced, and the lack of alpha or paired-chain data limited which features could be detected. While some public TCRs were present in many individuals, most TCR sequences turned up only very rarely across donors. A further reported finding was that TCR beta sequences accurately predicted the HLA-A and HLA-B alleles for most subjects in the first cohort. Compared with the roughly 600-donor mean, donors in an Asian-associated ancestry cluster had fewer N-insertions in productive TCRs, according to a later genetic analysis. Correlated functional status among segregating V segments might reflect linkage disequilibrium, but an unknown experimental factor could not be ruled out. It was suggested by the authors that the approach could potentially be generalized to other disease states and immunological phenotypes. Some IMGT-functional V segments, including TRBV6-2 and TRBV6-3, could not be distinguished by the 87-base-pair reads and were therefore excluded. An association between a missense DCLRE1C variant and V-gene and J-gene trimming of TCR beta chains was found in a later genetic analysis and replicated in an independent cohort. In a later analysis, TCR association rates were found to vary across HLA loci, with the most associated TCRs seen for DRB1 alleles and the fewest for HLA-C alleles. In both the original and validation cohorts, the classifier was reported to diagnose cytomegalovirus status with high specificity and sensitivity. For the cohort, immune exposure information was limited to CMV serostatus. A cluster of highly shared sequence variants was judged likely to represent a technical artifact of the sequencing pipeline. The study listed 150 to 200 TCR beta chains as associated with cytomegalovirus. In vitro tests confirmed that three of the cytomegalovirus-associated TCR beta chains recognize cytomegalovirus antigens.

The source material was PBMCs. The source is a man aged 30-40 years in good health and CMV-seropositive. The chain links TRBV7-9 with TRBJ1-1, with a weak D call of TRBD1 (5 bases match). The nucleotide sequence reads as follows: TGTGCCAGCAGCACCTCCAGGGTTCCTGAAGCTTTCTTT. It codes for CASSTSRVPEAFF.